The 25 T cell receptor beta chains below were found in one sample sequenced in a study of patients and donors after allogeneic stem cell transplantation. MiXCR, applied by TCRdb to the RT-PCR reads, yields one record per CDR3 protein. The sample has more than 150,000 distinct CDR3 sequences; about 40% are singletons. The sequenced material came from blood, either unsorted or a sorted T cell fraction (not recorded which). The source of these receptors is a human donor who was either an allogeneic HSCT recipient or a stem cell or donor lymphocyte infusion donor (not recorded which). It is not recorded whose cells these are; they may come from a transplant donor.

This clonotype showed up just a few times. The V call is TRBV28, the J call TRBJ1-3; TRBD1 matches at 10 bases. The CDR3 sequence is 17 residues long. Germline values: CDR1 MDHEN, CDR2 SYDVKM. J was trimmed by 0 bases and V by 8 bases; bases with no gene match: 10. The CDR3 bases are TGTGCCAGCGCGGGGACAGGGGACCCTCACTCTGGAAACACCATATATTTT. Protein product: CASAGTGDPHSGNTIYF.

There are a few counts of this clonotype. CDR3 DNA sequence: TGTGCCAGCAGGCGGGGACAGCGGCTACAAGAGACCCAGTACTTC. This encodes CASRRGQRLQETQYF. The V and J genes are TRBV3-1 and TRBJ2-5; possible D gene TRBD1, 7 bases. The V and J ends lost 6 bases and 2 bases respectively, with 16 bases between them. CDR3 size: 15 residues. The germline gives CDR1 LGHDT, CDR2 YNNKEL (reference sequence).

In this sample, this clonotype turned up a few times. V is TRBV4-2 and J is TRBJ1-3; no clear D. The CDR3 is 12 residues long. V shed 5 bases and J shed 4 bases, with 6 bases lying between them. The germline CDR1 and CDR2 sequences are LGHNA and YNFKEQ. CDR3 in DNA: TGTGCCAGCAGCTCTGAGGGAAACACCATATATTTT. Translating gives CASSSEGNTIYF.

The J gene is TRBJ2-7, the V gene TRBV4-3; 7 nucleotides line up with TRBD1. The CDR3 is 16 amino acids. With 0 bases clipped from V and 0 bases from J, the junction kept 5 bases outside the gene matches. From germline, CDR1 is LGHNA and CDR2 YSLEER. CDR3 amino acids: CASSQDRTGSSYEQYF. The DNA of the CDR3 is TGCGCCAGCAGCCAAGATCGGACAGGCAGCTCCTACGAGCAGTACTTC.

The V call is TRBV4-3, the J call TRBJ1-4; 7 bases agree with TRBD1. From germline, CDR1 is LGHNA and CDR2 YSLEER. CDR3 length equals 14 residues. Trimming took 4 bases from V and 4 from J; bases not matched to a gene: 3. CDR3 loop: CASSLQGINEKLFF. Here the CDR3 DNA reads TGCGCCAGCAGCCTACAGGGGATTAATGAAAAACTGTTTTTT.

This clonotype has a handful of counts. J is TRBJ1-6 and V is TRBV7-9; D is perhaps TRBD1 (5 bases). Germline V gene lookup returns CDR1 SEHNR and CDR2 FQNEAQ (reference sequence). V was cut by 5 bases and J by 5 bases, with 16 bases left in between. The CDR3 has 16 amino acids. The CDR3 reads CASSLVRGADNSPLHF. CDR3 in DNA: TGTGCCAGCAGCCTCGTGCGGGGCGCGGATAATTCACCCCTCCACTTT.

This rearrangement joins TRBV9 to TRBJ1-2, with D possibly being TRBD1 (5 bases). Germline assignment: CDR1 SGDLS and CDR2 YYNGEE. V was trimmed by 3 bases and J by 1 base, leaving 10 bases between them. The CDR3 has 14 residues. Here the CDR3 reads CASSAGDFNYGYTF. The CDR3 nucleotides are TGTGCCAGCAGCGCCGGGGACTTTAACTATGGCTACACCTTC.

This clonotype was observed a handful of times. The rearrangement links TRBV4-2 to TRBJ2-7, with D perhaps TRBD2 (6 bases). Trimming pared 0 bases from V and 1 base from J, leaving 19 bases between. CDR1 and CDR2 (germline): LGHNA, YNFKEQ. The CDR3 has 18 residues. CDR3 bases: TGTGCCAGCAGCCAAGATATAGTAACGAGCGGGCTGTCCTACGAGCAGTACTTC. Its protein is CASSQDIVTSGLSYEQYF.

This clonotype was picked up a small number of times. The rearrangement links TRBV2 to TRBJ2-1, with 8 bases that match TRBD2. V lost 6 bases, J lost 6 bases, and 19 bases stayed unmatched. This CDR3 has 18 residues. In germline, CDR1 is SNHLY, CDR2 FYNNEI. CDR3 in amino acids: CASSGTATGTRKGNEQFF. CDR3 DNA: TGTGCCAGCAGCGGTACGGCGACTGGGACTAGAAAAGGCAATGAGCAGTTCTTC.

The J gene is TRBJ1-1, the V gene TRBV10-3, with 8 bases aligning to TRBD1. The CDR3 sequence is 15 residues long. The germline V gene encodes CDR1 ENHRY and CDR2 SYGVKD. V was pared by 10 bases and J by 6 bases, with 16 bases of the junction left unmatched. CDR3 protein: CATLQGAANSAEAFF. The CDR3 DNA reads as TGTGCCACGCTGCAGGGGGCCGCGAATAGCGCTGAAGCTTTCTTT.

This rearrangement joins TRBV9 to TRBJ1-6; D is possibly TRBD1 (5 bases). This CDR3 is built from 14 residues. V shed 4 bases and J shed 11 bases, with 16 bases lying between them. Germline lookup yields CDR1 SGDLS and CDR2 YYNGEE. The CDR3 DNA reads as TGTGCCAGCAGCCCTTTGGGGGACGGTGCACCCCTCCACTTT. This gives the protein CASSPLGDGAPLHF. Based on the CDR3 plus reference TRBV9 and TRBJ1-6, the full variable domain is DSGVTQTPKHLITATGQRVTLRCSPRSGDLSVYWYQQSLDQGLQFLIQYYNGEERAKGNILERFSAQQFPDLHSELNLSSLELGDSALYFCASSPLGDGAPLHFGNGTRLTVT.

This CDR3 reads CASSEDSLAPYEQYF. For the CDR3, the DNA is TGTGCCAGCAGTGAAGACTCACTAGCTCCCTACGAGCAGTACTTC. This chain links TRBV2 with TRBJ2-7, with D perhaps matching TRBD2 (6 bases). The CDR3 is 15 amino acids. V lost 1 base, J lost 2 bases, and 12 bases lay in between. Germline V gene lookup returns CDR1 SNHLY and CDR2 FYNNEI.

The chain combines TRBV3-1 with TRBJ2-3; TRBD2 might be the D (6 bases). V lost 1 base, J lost 4 bases, and 9 bases lay in between. This CDR3 comprises 14 residues. CDR1 and CDR2 from the germline V gene are LGHDT and YNNKEL (reference sequence). In nucleotides, the CDR3 is TGTGCCAGCAGCCAAGGGGAGGTTCCAGATACGCAGTATTTT. It translates to CASSQGEVPDTQYF.

The CDR3 DNA sequence: TGTGCCAGCAGCCCCGCAGTGGGGAACACTGAAGCTTTCTTT. It yields the protein CASSPAVGNTEAFF. The V gene is TRBV7-2, the J gene TRBJ1-1; unclear D gene. The CDR3 extends over 14 amino acids. CDR1 SGHTA and CDR2 FQGNSA come from the germline V gene. V dropped 5 bases and J dropped 1 base, with 11 bases sitting between them. Combining the CDR3 with reference TRBV7-2 and TRBJ1-1 gives the whole variable domain GAGVSQSPSNKVTEKGKDVELRCDPISGHTALYWYRQSLGQGLEFLIYFQGNSAPDKSGLPSDRFSAERTGGSVSTLTIQRTQQEDSAVYLCASSPAVGNTEAFFGQGTRLTVV.

Points on this clonotype: At one of its ends the junction is not consistent with the germline gene, which may arise from a read error. As DNA, the CDR3 is TGTGCTAGCAGCTTAGAGGTAGAGGGATCCACCGGGGAGCTGTTTTTT. Translated: CASSLEVEGSTGELFF. The V and J genes are TRBV7-7 and TRBJ2-2, with D possibly matching TRBD2 (5 bases). This CDR3 has 16 residues. The germline gives CDR1 SSHAT, CDR2 FNYEAQ (reference sequence).

CDR3 coding DNA: TGTGCCAGCACTGGGTGGGTTATCGGTGAAGCTTTCTTT. This encodes CASTGWVIGEAFF. The rearrangement uses TRBV12-3 or TRBV12-4 and TRBJ1-1; D unclear. The CDR3 extends over 13 amino acids. Trimming shortened V by 7 bases and J by 7 bases, and 16 bases separated the two germline ends.

The chain has TRBV6-5 and TRBJ1-2, with 9 nucleotides matching TRBD1. The CDR3 contains 15 residues. The junction had 8 bases not matched to a gene; V was cut back by 7 bases and J by 2 bases. Germline V gene lookup returns CDR1 MNHEY and CDR2 SVGAGI. This CDR3 reads CASTDGQGPNYGYTF. CDR3 DNA sequence: TGTGCCAGCACCGACGGACAGGGGCCAAACTATGGCTACACCTTC.

V usage is TRBV29-1 and J usage is TRBJ2-7; perhaps TRBD2 as D (6 bases). The ends were cut back, 1 base at V and 6 bases at J, with 19 bases in the middle. The CDR3 loop spans 15 amino acids. Germline CDR1 reads SQVTM; CDR2 reads ANQGSEA. CDR3 protein: CSVEVPKGGPAEQYF. CDR3 bases: TGCAGCGTTGAAGTGCCAAAGGGAGGCCCAGCCGAGCAGTACTTC.

This clonotype was recorded once. The rearrangement uses TRBV29-1 and TRBJ2-1, with 12 bases that match TRBD2. V shed 7 bases and J 4 bases; nucleotides not matched to a gene: 5. Germline lookup yields CDR1 SQVTM and CDR2 ANQGSEA. CDR3 length: 14 residues. This chain's CDR3 is CSGQLAGGYNEQFF. DNA for the CDR3: TGCAGCGGCCAGCTAGCGGGAGGGTACAATGAGCAGTTCTTC.

The chain is built from TRBV7-9 and TRBJ2-1; tentatively, D is TRBD2 (5 bases). The germline V gene encodes CDR1 SEHNR and CDR2 FQNEAQ (reference sequence). The CDR3 has 14 residues. V was clipped by 6 bases and J by 8 bases, with 17 bases between them. The CDR3 loop reads CASRPLASVDEQFF. The CDR3 DNA is TGTGCCAGCAGGCCATTAGCGAGCGTCGATGAGCAGTTCTTC.

In this sample, this clonotype turned up a few times. This chain connects TRBV16 to TRBJ1-2; weak D call: TRBD1 (5 bases). The V gene's germline CDR1 is KGHSY and CDR2 FQNENV. With 0 bases removed from V and 7 bases from J, the gap between germline ends came to 9 bases. The CDR3 is 13 residues long. CDR3 sequence reads: CASSQSPGAGYTF. In nucleotides, the CDR3 is TGTGCCAGCAGCCAATCCCCCGGGGCTGGCTACACCTTC.

The chain is built from TRBV2 and TRBJ2-3; either TRBD1 or TRBD2 may supply D (5 bases each). V was cut by 6 bases and J by 0 bases, with 13 bases left in between. The length of the CDR3 is 15 residues. In germline, CDR1 is SNHLY, CDR2 FYNNEI. The CDR3: CASRAGTASTDTQYF. CDR3 nucleotides: TGTGCCAGCAGAGCCGGGACCGCTAGCACAGATACGCAGTATTTT.

J is TRBJ1-5 and V is TRBV6-5; D perhaps matches TRBD1 (5 bases). V lost 6 bases to trimming and J lost 10 bases, with 16 bases between them. From germline, CDR1 is MNHEY and CDR2 SVGAGI. The CDR3 consists of 13 residues. The CDR3 region is CASRGDPERPQHF. CDR3 DNA sequence: TGTGCCAGCAGGGGGGACCCTGAAAGACCCCAGCATTTT.

In this sample, this clonotype turned up a few times. This rearrangement joins TRBV29-1 to TRBJ1-1, with 11 positions matching TRBD1. CDR3 size: 12 residues. Germline values: CDR1 SQVTM, CDR2 ANQGSEA. V shed 8 bases and J 5 bases; nucleotides not matched to a gene: 4. The CDR3 sequence: CSLGTGGTEAFF. CDR3 nucleotide sequence: TGCAGCCTCGGGACAGGGGGTACTGAAGCTTTCTTT.

CDR3 nucleotides: TGCAGTGCTAGGCTGCTAGCGGCGTACGAGCAGTACTTC. This codes for CSARLLAAYEQYF. The rearrangement links TRBV20-1 to TRBJ2-7; 7 nucleotides agree with TRBD2. Germline V gene sequence: CDR1 DFQATT, CDR2 SNEGSKA (reference sequence). The CDR3 covers 13 residues. V was clipped by 3 bases and J by 4 bases; unmatched bases: 6.